The rows below give T cell receptor beta chains drawn from one sample of a study of T cells in Graves' hyperthyroidism and ophthalmopathy. TCRdb recomputed calls from the multiplex PCR reads with MiXCR, one row per CDR3 protein. This table has under 650,000 distinct CDR3 sequences, under 20% appearing once. Sequenced: blood. These receptors all stem from a woman under 40 with Graves' hyperthyroidism. Both conserved end residues are part of each CDR3. The D gene is left open where the match is weak. A row's size may be missing; if present it is once, few, many or a size class.

size	length	V	D	J	DNA	CDR3
few	11	TRBV7-9	NA	TRBJ2-3	TGTGCCAGCAGCGGAGGGATGACGCAGTATTTT	CASSGGMTQYF
few	14	TRBV11-2	NA	TRBJ2-1	TGTGCCAGCAGCCTCATTGGGGGTAGGAATGAGCAGTTCTTC	CASSLIGGRNEQFF
NA	15	TRBV10-3	TRBD1	TRBJ2-7	TGTGCCATCAGTATGCGGACAGGGGGAGTGGACGAGCAGTACTTC	CAISMRTGGVDEQYF
many	15	TRBV11-1	NA	TRBJ1-4	TGTGCCAGCAGCGCAGGACAGAGGACTAATGAAAAACTGTTTTTT	CASSAGQRTNEKLFF
many	11	TRBV20-1	NA	TRBJ1-1	TGCAGTGCCGCCCGCGGGACTGAAGCTTTCTTT	CSAARGTEAFF
NA	16	TRBV6-2/TRBV6-3	TRBD2	TRBJ2-5	TGTGCCAGCCGAAGTGGGACTAGCGGGTTCCAAGAGACCCAGTACTTC	CASRSGTSGFQETQYF
many	14	TRBV2	TRBD1	TRBJ1-4	TGTGCCAGCAGTTCCGACAGGGATAATGAAAAACTGTTTTTT	CASSSDRDNEKLFF
few	12	TRBV20-1	NA	TRBJ2-7	TGCAGTGCTAGGAAGACTAGCTACGAGCAGTACTTC	CSARKTSYEQYF
NA	15	TRBV5-1	TRBD2	TRBJ2-7	TGCGCCAGCAGCCTAAATAGCGGGATATCCTACGAGCAGTACTTC	CASSLNSGISYEQYF
many	13	TRBV30	NA	TRBJ2-7	TGTGCCTGGAGTAGGGGGACTTCCGACGAGCAGTACTTC	CAWSRGTSDEQYF
NA	15	TRBV6-6	TRBD2	TRBJ2-7	TGTGCCAGCAGTTACTTAGCGGGGACCTCCTACGAGCAGTACTTC	CASSYLAGTSYEQYF
many	14	TRBV18	NA	TRBJ2-1	TGTGCCAGCTCACCAAGGACGCTTTTTAATGAGCAGTTCTTC	CASSPRTLFNEQFF
NA	14	TRBV5-5	NA	TRBJ2-7	TGTGCCAGCAGCTTGGGGGGGCGTCTGGGAGAGCAGTACTTC	CASSLGGRLGEQYF
many	18	TRBV7-8	TRBD2	TRBJ2-1	TGTGCCAGCAGGAAGGGTCATGCGGGAGGTACTATGTTGGATGAGCAGTTCTTC	CASRKGHAGGTMLDEQFF
many	12	TRBV28	NA	TRBJ1-1	TGTGCCAGCAGTTTACTATACACTGAAGCTTTCTTT	CASSLLYTEAFF
many	15	TRBV28	NA	TRBJ2-7	TGTGCCAGCAGCCCCATTAGACGTTGGTACTACGAGCAGTACTTC	CASSPIRRWYYEQYF
NA	13	TRBV2	NA	TRBJ1-1	TGTGCCAGCAGTGAACTGAGAAACGCTGAAGCTTTCTTT	CASSELRNAEAFF
many	14	TRBV11-3	TRBD2	TRBJ2-1	TGTGCCAGCAGTTTCGGGGCGGGAGGGTCTGAGCAGTTCTTC	CASSFGAGGSEQFF
many	15	TRBV9	TRBD2	TRBJ2-7	TGTGCCAGCAGCGTAAGCGGGAGTCTCATTGGCGAGCAGTACTTC	CASSVSGSLIGEQYF
NA	13	TRBV28	NA	TRBJ2-2	TGTGCCAGCAGTAGAGTTTACACCGGGGAGCTGTTTTTT	CASSRVYTGELFF
many	14	TRBV10-3	NA	TRBJ1-1	TGTGCCATCAGTGAGTCGCCGGGGGATGCTGAAGCTTTCTTT	CAISESPGDAEAFF
many	15	TRBV18	NA	TRBJ1-2	TGTGCCAGCTCACCTCAGCAGGGGATGGACTATGGCTACACCTTC	CASSPQQGMDYGYTF
many	14	TRBV12-5	NA	TRBJ2-7	TGTGCTAGTGGTTTGTCTGCAGGGCGCTACGAGCAGTACTTC	CASGLSAGRYEQYF
many	12	TRBV7-8	NA	TRBJ2-7	TGTGCCAGCGCGTCCGGGGGCCACGAGCAGTACTTC	CASASGGHEQYF
many	11	TRBV24-1	NA	TRBJ2-2	TGTGCCACCATTAAACCCGGGGAGCTGTTTTTT	CATIKPGELFF
few	15	TRBV7-2	NA	TRBJ2-3	TGTGCCAGCAGCTTAAGTCCCCTAATCACAGATACGCAGTATTTT	CASSLSPLITDTQYF
many	15	TRBV10-3	TRBD2	TRBJ2-1	TGTGCCATCAGTGGGATGACTAGCGGGAGGAATGAGCAGTTCTTC	CAISGMTSGRNEQFF
NA	13	TRBV29-1	NA	TRBJ2-7	TGCAGCGTTCTGGAGAAAAGTGGGTACGAGCAGTACTTC	CSVLEKSGYEQYF
many	15	TRBV11-1	TRBD2	TRBJ2-3	TGTGCCAGCAGCTGGGCGGGAGATACGAGAGATACGCAGTATTTT	CASSWAGDTRDTQYF
few	14	TRBV5-1	NA	TRBJ1-2	TGCGCCAGCAGCTTGGGACTCTCGGAATATGGCTACACCTTC	CASSLGLSEYGYTF
NA	15	TRBV27	TRBD1	TRBJ2-7	TGTGCCAGCACCCCAGGGACAGGGGGCGGATACGAGCAGTACTTC	CASTPGTGGGYEQYF
few	16	TRBV7-9	NA	TRBJ2-1	TGTGCCAGCAGCTTAGGAGTTAGAGGATTTTACAATGAGCAGTTCTTC	CASSLGVRGFYNEQFF
many	15	TRBV2	TRBD2	TRBJ2-3	TGTGCCAGCAAACAATGGAGCGGGAGGACAGATACGCAGTATTTT	CASKQWSGRTDTQYF
NA	14	TRBV4-3	NA	TRBJ2-7	TGCGCCAGCAGCCATCGGGACGGAGACTACGAGCAGTACTTC	CASSHRDGDYEQYF
NA	18	TRBV6-2/TRBV6-3	TRBD1	TRBJ1-1	TGTGCCAGCAGTTACTCGACAGGGCTTCTCACCCCGAACACTGAAGCTTTCTTT	CASSYSTGLLTPNTEAFF
many	15	TRBV11-2	NA	TRBJ2-3	TGTGCCAGCAGCTTAGAGTTGGGGGCGGCAGATACGCAGTATTTT	CASSLELGAADTQYF
NA	13	TRBV19	TRBD2	TRBJ2-7	TGTGCCCTGGCCGGGGGGGGTTCCTACGAGCAGTACTTC	CALAGGGSYEQYF
many	13	TRBV6-2/TRBV6-3	NA	TRBJ2-7	TGTGCCAGCAGTTCCTTGACAGACTACGAGCAGTACTTC	CASSSLTDYEQYF
NA	15	TRBV6-5	TRBD2	TRBJ2-3	TGTGCCAGCAGGAAAAGCGGGAGGGGTGCAGATACGCAGTATTTT	CASRKSGRGADTQYF
few	14	TRBV9	NA	TRBJ1-5	TGTGCCAGCAGCGTAGGTTGGGGGAATCAGCCCCAGCATTTT	CASSVGWGNQPQHF
NA	14	TRBV28	TRBD1	TRBJ1-1	TGTGCCAGCAGTCCGTTACAGGGGTACACTGAAGCTTTCTTT	CASSPLQGYTEAFF